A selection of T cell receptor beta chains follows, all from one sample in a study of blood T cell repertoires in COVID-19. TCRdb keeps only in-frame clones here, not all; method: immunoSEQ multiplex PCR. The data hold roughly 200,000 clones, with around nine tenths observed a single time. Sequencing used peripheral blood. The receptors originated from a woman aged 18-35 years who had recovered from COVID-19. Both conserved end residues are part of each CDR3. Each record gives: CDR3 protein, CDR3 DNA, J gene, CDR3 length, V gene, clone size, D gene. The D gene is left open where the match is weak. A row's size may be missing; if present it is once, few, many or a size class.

CDR3: CASSKNSRTEAFF
DNA: TGTGCCAGTAGTAAGAACAGCCGGACTGAAGCTTTCTTT
J: TRBJ1-1
length: 13
V: TRBV19
size: few
D: NA

CDR3: CASSPSGGAETQYF
DNA: TGTGCCAGTAGTCCAAGCGGGGGGGCTGAGACCCAGTACTTC
J: TRBJ2-5
length: 14
V: TRBV19
size: NA
D: TRBD2

CDR3: CASRTSGASQYF
DNA: TGTGCCAGCAGGACTAGCGGGGCCTCCCAGTATTTT
J: TRBJ2-3
length: 12
V: TRBV6-5
size: few
D: TRBD2

CDR3: CASSRIGTGMGSPLHF
DNA: TGTGCCAGCAGCCGGATAGGGACAGGGATGGGTTCACCCCTCCACTTT
J: TRBJ1-6
length: 16
V: TRBV5-4
size: NA
D: TRBD1

CDR3: CASVRDRANTGELFF
DNA: TGTGCCAGCGTGCGGGACAGGGCTAACACCGGGGAGCTGTTTTTT
J: TRBJ2-2
length: 15
V: TRBV2
size: NA
D: TRBD1

CDR3: CASSPQGNTIYF
DNA: TGTGCCAGCAGTCCCCAGGGAAACACCATATATTTT
J: TRBJ1-3
length: 12
V: TRBV28
size: NA
D: NA

CDR3: CAWKPGVVSGGYTF
DNA: TGTGCCTGGAAGCCAGGGGTTGTCTCTGGTGGCTACACCTTC
J: TRBJ1-2
length: 14
V: TRBV30
size: NA
D: NA

CDR3: CASRRGGADEQFF
DNA: TGTGCCAGCCGCCGCGGGGGGGCGGATGAGCAGTTCTTC
J: TRBJ2-1
length: 13
V: TRBV19
size: NA
D: TRBD2

CDR3: CASSERLAGGNEQFF
DNA: TGTGCCAGCAGTGAAAGGCTAGCGGGGGGGAATGAGCAGTTCTTC
J: TRBJ2-1
length: 15
V: TRBV6-4
size: NA
D: TRBD2

CDR3: CASSYSAGDSNQPQHF
DNA: TGTGCCAGCAGTTACTCCGCCGGGGATAGCAATCAGCCCCAGCATTTT
J: TRBJ1-5
length: 16
V: TRBV6-6
size: NA
D: NA

CDR3: CASSLGGAGGTQYF
DNA: TGTGCCAGCAGCTTAGGGGGTGCGGGAGGTACGCAGTATTTT
J: TRBJ2-3
length: 14
V: TRBV7-3
size: NA
D: TRBD2

CDR3: CASSESPGRGNTEAFF
DNA: TGCGCCAGCAGTGAGTCGCCAGGGAGGGGTAACACTGAAGCTTTCTTT
J: TRBJ1-1
length: 16
V: TRBV10-2
size: NA
D: NA

CDR3: CAIRGTGNSPLHF
DNA: TGTGCCATCAGGGGGACAGGGAATTCACCCCTCCACTTT
J: TRBJ1-6
length: 13
V: TRBV10-3
size: NA
D: TRBD1

CDR3: CASSFRGSYEQYF
DNA: TGTGCCAGCAGTTTCCGGGGCTCCTACGAGCAGTACTTC
J: TRBJ2-7
length: 13
V: TRBV27
size: NA
D: NA

CDR3: CASSRGQVDTEAFF
DNA: TGTGCCAGCAGTAGAGGACAGGTTGACACTGAAGCTTTCTTT
J: TRBJ1-1
length: 14
V: TRBV2
size: NA
D: TRBD1

CDR3: CASSLGRGSYEQYF
DNA: TGTGCCAGCAGCTTGGGCAGGGGATCCTACGAGCAGTACTTC
J: TRBJ2-7
length: 14
V: TRBV6-5
size: NA
D: NA

CDR3: CASSLGAGTDYGYTF
DNA: TGTGCCAGCAGCTTGGGTGCAGGAACGGACTATGGCTACACCTTC
J: TRBJ1-2
length: 15
V: TRBV11-1
size: NA
D: NA

CDR3: CATSDFWTSGNTDTQYF
DNA: TGTGCCACCAGTGATTTCTGGACTAGCGGAAACACAGATACGCAGTATTTT
J: TRBJ2-3
length: 17
V: TRBV24-1
size: NA
D: TRBD2

CDR3: CASSHLGQMNTEAFF
DNA: TGTGCCAGCAGTCACTTGGGACAGATGAACACTGAAGCTTTCTTT
J: TRBJ1-1
length: 15
V: TRBV11-2
size: NA
D: TRBD1

CDR3: CASSRDRVGDYGYTF
DNA: TGTGCCAGCAGCCGCGACAGGGTCGGTGACTATGGCTACACCTTC
J: TRBJ1-2
length: 15
V: TRBV27
size: NA
D: TRBD1

CDR3: CASSPWAQDYSGANVLTF
DNA: TGTGCCAGCAGCCCGTGGGCACAGGACTACTCTGGGGCCAACGTCCTGACTTTC
J: TRBJ2-6
length: 18
V: TRBV7-2
size: NA
D: NA

CDR3: CATSDPMGGGTSGELFF
DNA: TGTGCCACCAGTGACCCCATGGGGGGGGGAACCTCCGGGGAGCTGTTTTTT
J: TRBJ2-2
length: 17
V: TRBV24-1
size: NA
D: TRBD2

CDR3: CASSDFAAGTDTQYF
DNA: TGTGCCAGCAGTGACTTCGCGGCCGGCACAGATACGCAGTATTTT
J: TRBJ2-3
length: 15
V: TRBV25-1
size: NA
D: NA

CDR3: CASSLFGQGYNSPLHF
DNA: TGTGCCAGCAGTTTGTTTGGACAGGGGTATAATTCACCCCTCCACTTT
J: TRBJ1-6
length: 16
V: TRBV27
size: once
D: TRBD1

CDR3: CASSYSQGDYGYTF
DNA: TGTGCCAGCAGTTACTCACAGGGGGACTATGGCTACACCTTC
J: TRBJ1-2
length: 14
V: TRBV6-6
size: NA
D: TRBD1

CDR3: CSVGQGMSTEAFF
DNA: TGCAGCGTGGGACAGGGGATGAGCACTGAAGCTTTCTTT
J: TRBJ1-1
length: 13
V: TRBV29-1
size: NA
D: TRBD1

CDR3: CASSMGLAASYNEQFF
DNA: TGTGCCAGCAGCATGGGACTAGCGGCGTCCTACAATGAGCAGTTCTTC
J: TRBJ2-1
length: 16
V: TRBV11-3
size: once
D: TRBD2

CDR3: CASSWSVNEQFF
DNA: TGTGCCAGCAGTTGGTCGGTCAATGAGCAGTTCTTC
J: TRBJ2-1
length: 12
V: TRBV6-2/TRBV6-3
size: NA
D: NA

CDR3: CASSLGGWAPNEQFF
DNA: TGTGCCAGCAGCTTAGGGGGTTGGGCCCCCAATGAGCAGTTCTTC
J: TRBJ2-1
length: 15
V: TRBV13
size: NA
D: NA

CDR3: CASSYSIQESYGYTF
DNA: TGTGCCAGCAGTTACTCGATTCAGGAAAGCTATGGCTACACCTTC
J: TRBJ1-2
length: 15
V: TRBV6-5
size: NA
D: NA

CDR3: CSAERTFGYTF
DNA: TGCAGTGCAGAGAGGACATTCGGCTACACCTTC
J: TRBJ1-2
length: 11
V: TRBV20-1
size: few
D: NA

CDR3: CASSDGQGGYGYTF
DNA: TGTGCCAGCAGCGACGGGCAGGGTGGCTATGGCTACACCTTC
J: TRBJ1-2
length: 14
V: TRBV25-1
size: NA
D: NA

CDR3: CASSQDLAGGTDTQYF
DNA: TGTGCCAGCAGCCAAGATCTGGCTGGTGGTACAGATACGCAGTATTTT
J: TRBJ2-3
length: 16
V: TRBV3-1/TRBV3-2
size: NA
D: NA

CDR3: CASSPMGGRIQETQYF
DNA: TGTGCCAGTAGTCCGATGGGCGGGAGGATACAAGAGACCCAGTACTTC
J: TRBJ2-5
length: 16
V: TRBV19
size: NA
D: TRBD2

CDR3: CASSQPGLKETQYF
DNA: TGTGCCAGCAGCCAACCGGGACTAAAAGAGACCCAGTACTTC
J: TRBJ2-5
length: 14
V: TRBV3-1/TRBV3-2
size: NA
D: TRBD2

CDR3: CASSVDSYPGNEQFF
DNA: TGTGCCAGCAGCGTAGATTCGTACCCGGGTAATGAGCAGTTCTTC
J: TRBJ2-1
length: 15
V: TRBV9
size: NA
D: NA

CDR3: CASSFQDRELNEQFF
DNA: TGCGCCAGCAGCTTTCAGGACAGGGAGCTCAATGAGCAGTTCTTC
J: TRBJ2-1
length: 15
V: TRBV4-3
size: NA
D: TRBD1

CDR3: CASRENRDNNEQFF
DNA: TGTGCCAGCAGAGAAAACCGGGACAACAATGAGCAGTTCTTC
J: TRBJ2-1
length: 14
V: TRBV2
size: NA
D: NA

CDR3: CASSQGLATDTQYF
DNA: TGTGCCAGCAGCCAAGGACTAGCGACAGATACGCAGTATTTT
J: TRBJ2-3
length: 14
V: TRBV7-2
size: NA
D: TRBD2

CDR3: CASSVGAQETQYF
DNA: TGTGCCAGCAGCGTAGGAGCCCAAGAGACCCAGTACTTC
J: TRBJ2-5
length: 13
V: TRBV9
size: NA
D: NA

CDR3: CASSLALAGVAGELFF
DNA: TGTGCCAGCAGCTTAGCGCTAGCGGGAGTGGCCGGGGAGCTGTTTTTT
J: TRBJ2-2
length: 16
V: TRBV7-2
size: few
D: TRBD2

CDR3: CASSLAVGTRPYGYTF
DNA: TGTGCCAGCAGCTTGGCCGTGGGGACTAGACCCTATGGCTACACCTTC
J: TRBJ1-2
length: 16
V: TRBV5-5
size: NA
D: NA